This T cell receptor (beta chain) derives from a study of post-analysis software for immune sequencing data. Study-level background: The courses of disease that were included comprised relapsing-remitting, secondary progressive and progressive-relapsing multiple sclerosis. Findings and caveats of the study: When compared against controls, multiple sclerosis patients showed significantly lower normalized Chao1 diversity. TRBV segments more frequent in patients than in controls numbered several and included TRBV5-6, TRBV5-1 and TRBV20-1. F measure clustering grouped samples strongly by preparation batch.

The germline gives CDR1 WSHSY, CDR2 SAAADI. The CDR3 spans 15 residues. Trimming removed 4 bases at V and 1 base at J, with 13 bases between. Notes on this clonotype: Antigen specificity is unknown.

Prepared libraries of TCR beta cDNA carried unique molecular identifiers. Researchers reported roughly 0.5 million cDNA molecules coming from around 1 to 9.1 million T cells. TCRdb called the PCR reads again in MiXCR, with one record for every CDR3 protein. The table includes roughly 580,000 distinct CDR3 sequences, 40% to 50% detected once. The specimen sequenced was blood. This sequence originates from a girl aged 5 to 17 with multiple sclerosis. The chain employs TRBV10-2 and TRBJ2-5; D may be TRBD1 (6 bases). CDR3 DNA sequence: TGCGCCAGCAGTGTCCTACAGGGAAGCCAAGAGACCCAGTACTTC. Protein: CASSVLQGSQETQYF.